The T cell receptor beta chain described here comes from a study of beta chain features in type 1 diabetes. The CDR3 sequence is 14 residues long. Germline V gives CDR1 SGHVS, CDR2 FQNEAQ. The V end was cut by 1 base, the J end by 3 bases, with 10 bases between. All of the isolated RNA was reverse transcribed, so expressed TCRB transcripts were sequenced. The repertoire was sequenced with immunoSEQ multiplex PCR; TCRdb's copy has only in-frame clones and lacks some. The sample shows about 410,000 clones, over 11% of them seen only once. This clone showed up just a few times. The chain is built from TRBV7-8 and TRBJ2-7; TRBD1 is a possible D gene (5 bases). Sequencing input: naive CD4+ T cells from blood. The sequence was obtained from a man aged 25-40 years in good health. The CDR3 loop reads CASSLVRGGYEQYF. In nucleotides, the CDR3 is TGTGCCAGCAGCTTAGTTAGGGGTGGCTACGAGCAGTACTTC.